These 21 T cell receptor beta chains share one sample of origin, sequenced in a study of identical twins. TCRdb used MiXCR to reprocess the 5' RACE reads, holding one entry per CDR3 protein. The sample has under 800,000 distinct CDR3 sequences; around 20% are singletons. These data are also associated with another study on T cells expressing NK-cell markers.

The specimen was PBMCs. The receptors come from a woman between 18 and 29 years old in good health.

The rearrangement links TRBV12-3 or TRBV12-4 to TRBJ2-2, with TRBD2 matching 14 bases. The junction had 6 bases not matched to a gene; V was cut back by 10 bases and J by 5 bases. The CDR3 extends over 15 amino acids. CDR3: CATGLAGGQTGELFF. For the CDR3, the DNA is TGTGCCACCGGACTAGCGGGAGGTCAGACCGGGGAGCTGTTTTTT.

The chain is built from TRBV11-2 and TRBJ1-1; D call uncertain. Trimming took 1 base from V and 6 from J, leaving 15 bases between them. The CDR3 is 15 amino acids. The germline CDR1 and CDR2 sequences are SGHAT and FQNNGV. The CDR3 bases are TGTGCCAGCAGCTTAGGGTCCCATGGGCTGGCTGAAGCTTTCTTT. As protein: CASSLGSHGLAEAFF.

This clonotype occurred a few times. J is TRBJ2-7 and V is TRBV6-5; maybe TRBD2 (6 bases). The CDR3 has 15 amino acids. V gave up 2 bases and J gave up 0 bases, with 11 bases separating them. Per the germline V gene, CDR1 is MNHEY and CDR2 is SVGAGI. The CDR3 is CASSYTSSASYEQYF. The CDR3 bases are TGTGCCAGCAGTTACACCTCTAGCGCCTCCTACGAGCAGTACTTC.

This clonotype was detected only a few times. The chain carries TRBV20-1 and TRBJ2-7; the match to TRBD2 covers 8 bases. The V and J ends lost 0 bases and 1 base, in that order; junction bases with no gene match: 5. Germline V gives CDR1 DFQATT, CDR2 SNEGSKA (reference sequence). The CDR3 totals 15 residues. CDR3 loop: CSARDMSGSSYEQYF. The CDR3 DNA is TGCAGTGCTAGAGATATGAGCGGGAGTTCCTACGAGCAGTACTTC.

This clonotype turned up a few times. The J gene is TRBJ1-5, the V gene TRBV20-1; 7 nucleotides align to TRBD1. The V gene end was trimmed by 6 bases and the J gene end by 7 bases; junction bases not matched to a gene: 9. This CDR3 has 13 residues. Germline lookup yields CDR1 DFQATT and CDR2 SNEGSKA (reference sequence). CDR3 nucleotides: TGCAGTGCCAGGACCACACAGGGGCAGCCCCAGCATTTT. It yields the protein CSARTTQGQPQHF.

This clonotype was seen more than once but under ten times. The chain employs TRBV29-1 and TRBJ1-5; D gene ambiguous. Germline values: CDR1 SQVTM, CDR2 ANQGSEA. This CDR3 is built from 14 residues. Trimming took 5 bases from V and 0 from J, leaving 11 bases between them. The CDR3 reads CSVTTGYSNQPQHF. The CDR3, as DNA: TGCAGCGTTACGACGGGATATAGCAATCAGCCCCAGCATTTT.

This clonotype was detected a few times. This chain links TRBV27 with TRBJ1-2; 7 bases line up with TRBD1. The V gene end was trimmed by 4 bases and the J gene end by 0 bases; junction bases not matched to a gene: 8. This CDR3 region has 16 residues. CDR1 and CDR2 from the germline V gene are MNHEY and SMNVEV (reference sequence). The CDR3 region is CASSSDRSRPNYGYTF. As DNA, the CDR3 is TGTGCCAGCAGTTCGGACAGGAGTCGACCTAACTATGGCTACACCTTC.

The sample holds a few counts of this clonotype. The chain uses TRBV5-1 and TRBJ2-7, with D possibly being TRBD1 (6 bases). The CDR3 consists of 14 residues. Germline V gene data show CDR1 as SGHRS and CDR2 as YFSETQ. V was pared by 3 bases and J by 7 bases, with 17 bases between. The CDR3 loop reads CASSSQGREQEQYF. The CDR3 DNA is TGCGCCAGCAGCTCACAGGGACGGGAACAAGAGCAGTACTTC.

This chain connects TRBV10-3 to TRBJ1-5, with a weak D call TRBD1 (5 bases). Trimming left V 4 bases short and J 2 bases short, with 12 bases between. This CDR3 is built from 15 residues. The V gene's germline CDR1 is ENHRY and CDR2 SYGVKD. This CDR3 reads CAISGGDGGNQPQHF. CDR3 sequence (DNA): TGTGCCATCAGTGGCGGGGACGGGGGCAATCAGCCCCAGCATTTT.

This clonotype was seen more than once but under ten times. As DNA, the CDR3 is TGCAGCGTTGAGTACCACGGGACTTACGAGCAGTACTTC. Translated: CSVEYHGTYEQYF. V and J are TRBV29-1 and TRBJ2-7; tentative D call: TRBD2 (6 bases). The V gene lost 3 bases and the J gene lost 4 bases, with 13 bases spanning the gap. CDR1 is SQVTM and CDR2 is ANQGSEA in the germline V gene. There are 13 residues in the CDR3.

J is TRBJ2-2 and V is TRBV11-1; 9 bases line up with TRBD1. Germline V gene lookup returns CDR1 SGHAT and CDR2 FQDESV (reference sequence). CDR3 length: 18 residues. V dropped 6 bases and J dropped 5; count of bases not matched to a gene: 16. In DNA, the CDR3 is TGTGCCAGCAGTTCAAGTCCCGGGACAGGGAGGCGGACCGGGGAGCTGTTTTTT. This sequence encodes CASSSSPGTGRRTGELFF.

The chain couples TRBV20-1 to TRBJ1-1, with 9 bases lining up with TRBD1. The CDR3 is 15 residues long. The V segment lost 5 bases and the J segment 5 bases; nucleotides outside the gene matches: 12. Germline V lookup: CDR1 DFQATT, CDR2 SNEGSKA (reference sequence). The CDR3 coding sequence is TGCAGTGCTCCATCCTACAGGGGGCGGTGGACTGAAGCTTTCTTT. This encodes CSAPSYRGRWTEAFF.

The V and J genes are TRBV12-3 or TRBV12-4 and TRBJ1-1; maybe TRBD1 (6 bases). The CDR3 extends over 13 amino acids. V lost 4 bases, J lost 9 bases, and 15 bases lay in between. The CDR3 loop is CASSSQIQGKAFF. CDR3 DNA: TGTGCCAGCAGTTCCCAGATCCAGGGGAAAGCTTTCTTT.

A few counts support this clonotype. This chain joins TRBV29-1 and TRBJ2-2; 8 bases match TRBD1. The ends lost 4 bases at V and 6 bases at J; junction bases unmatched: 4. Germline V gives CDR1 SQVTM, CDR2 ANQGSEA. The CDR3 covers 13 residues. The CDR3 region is CSVARGQAGELFF. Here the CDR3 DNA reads TGCAGCGTTGCCCGGGGACAGGCCGGGGAGCTGTTTTTT.

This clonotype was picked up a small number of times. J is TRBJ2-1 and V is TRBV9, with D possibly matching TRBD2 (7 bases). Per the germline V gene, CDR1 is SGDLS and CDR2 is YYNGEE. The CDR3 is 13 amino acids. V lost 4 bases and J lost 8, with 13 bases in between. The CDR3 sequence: CASSTTGGHEQFF. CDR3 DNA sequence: TGTGCCAGCAGCACCACGGGGGGCCATGAGCAGTTCTTC.

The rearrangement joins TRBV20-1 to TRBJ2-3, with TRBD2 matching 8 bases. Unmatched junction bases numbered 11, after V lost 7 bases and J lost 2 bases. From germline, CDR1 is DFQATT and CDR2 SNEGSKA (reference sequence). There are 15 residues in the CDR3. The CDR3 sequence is CSGVELAGYTDTQYF. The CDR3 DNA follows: TGCAGTGGGGTGGAATTAGCGGGGTACACAGATACGCAGTATTTT.

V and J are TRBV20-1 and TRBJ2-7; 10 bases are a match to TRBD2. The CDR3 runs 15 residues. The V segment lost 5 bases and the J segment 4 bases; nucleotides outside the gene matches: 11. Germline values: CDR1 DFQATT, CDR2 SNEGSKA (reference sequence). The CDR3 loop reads CSAHSPSGSIYEQYF. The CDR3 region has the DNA TGCAGTGCTCATAGCCCTAGCGGGAGTATTTACGAGCAGTACTTC.

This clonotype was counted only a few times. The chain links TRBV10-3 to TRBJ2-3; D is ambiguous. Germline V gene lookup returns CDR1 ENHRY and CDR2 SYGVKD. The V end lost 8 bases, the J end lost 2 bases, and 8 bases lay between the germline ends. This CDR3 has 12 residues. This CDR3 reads CAIRNSTDTQYF. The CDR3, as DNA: TGTGCCATCCGTAATTCCACAGATACGCAGTATTTT.

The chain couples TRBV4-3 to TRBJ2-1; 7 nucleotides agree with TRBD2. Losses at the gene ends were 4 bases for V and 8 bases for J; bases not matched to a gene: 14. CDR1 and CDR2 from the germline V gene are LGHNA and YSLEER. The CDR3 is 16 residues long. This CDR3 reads CASSLTPSGWRDEQFF. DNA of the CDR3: TGCGCCAGCAGCCTAACTCCTAGCGGTTGGAGGGATGAGCAGTTCTTC.

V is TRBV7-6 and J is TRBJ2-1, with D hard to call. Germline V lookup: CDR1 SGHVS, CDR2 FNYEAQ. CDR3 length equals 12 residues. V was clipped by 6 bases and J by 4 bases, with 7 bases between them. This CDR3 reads CASSYDYNEQFF. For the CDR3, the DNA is TGTGCCAGCAGTTACGATTACAATGAGCAGTTCTTC.

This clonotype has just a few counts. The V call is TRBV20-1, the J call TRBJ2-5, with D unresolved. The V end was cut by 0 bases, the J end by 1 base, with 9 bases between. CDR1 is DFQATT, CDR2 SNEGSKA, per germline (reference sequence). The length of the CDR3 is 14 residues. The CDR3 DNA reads TGCAGTGCTAGAGATTCGGTCAGCCAAGAGACCCAGTACTTC. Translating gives CSARDSVSQETQYF.